This T cell receptor (beta chain) was captured by sequencing in a study of glioma-infiltrating T cells after dendritic cell vaccination (dated by TCRdb to the mid-2010s). General notes on the study: Of the approximately 15 glioblastoma patients in the cohort, all drawn from Phase I and II dendritic cell vaccination trials, 9 were newly diagnosed and 6 had recurrent disease. Between the early 2000s and the early 2010s, patients were given autologous tumor lysate-pulsed dendritic cell vaccination. To make the vaccine, monocyte-derived dendritic cells were cultured for roughly seven days with IL-4 and GM-CSF and then pulsed overnight with autologous tumor lysate. Three intradermal dendritic cell vaccine injections were administered to patients at biweekly intervals in the arm below the axilla. In glioblastoma patients vaccinated with dendritic cells, deep sequencing of TCR beta CDR3 regions served to measure tumor-infiltrating lymphocyte content and to compare repertoires between tumor and blood. Survival after dendritic cell vaccination was correlated with TCR sequencing metrics such as TIL content and the overlap between tumor and blood repertoires.

Points the paper makes about the study in general: The cohort was small and heterogeneous, few patients had complete blood and tumor sets, and even fewer had initial-recurrent tumor pairs. After dendritic cell vaccination, a higher estimated pretreatment TIL content predicted longer time to progression and overall survival. The three-group TCR overlap response model was described as speculative and requiring prospective validation. No direct relationship between TCR clonality and survival was found, suggesting a diverse polyclonal response may matter.

TCRB CDR3 regions were amplified from approximately 2 ug genomic DNA, or all available DNA if less, using the immunoSEQ assay. Multiplex PCR used 60 forward primers for TCR V beta segments and 13 reverse primers for J beta segments. To estimate reads per starting template, synthetic control templates were spiked into each sample at limiting dilution. The Illumina HiSeq System generated sequencing reads of 87 bp. As for how the authors treated the data: To remove PCR and sequencing errors, closely related sequences were merged with a nearest neighbor algorithm. TCR overlap was measured as the percentage of unique tumor TCR beta sequences that were also present in the peripheral blood of the same patient. TCRdb mirrors the immuneACCESS table, restricted to in-frame sequences. Some clones are absent from its copies; in checked studies, under half trace to an unresolved V gene, and the reason for the others is unknown. V, J and clone size reflect that table, while D and trimming were determined from the DNA. The sample table records around 87,000 clones; roughly four fifths of these occur just once. The ten largest clones capture under 8% of the sample.

Deletion took 6 bases off V and 8 bases off J, with a span of 14 bases between the germline ends. CDR1 and CDR2, looked up from the germline V gene, are SGHRS and YFSETQ. The CDR3 sequence holds 13 residues, the cysteine and phenylalanine included. CDR3 DNA is the only sequence kept; it has 39 bases, read in frame from the first base. Worth noting for this clone: It has no known antigen specificity. Within one base of it there is no much larger clone, and no base qualities were kept.

What this sample's time point label stands for: after dendritic cell vaccination, including at tumor progression/relapse. Patients were selected on the basis of adequate residual fresh-frozen tumor tissue and more than two years of available survival data. An isocitrate dehydrogenase mutation was not carried by any of the glioblastoma patients, although molecular status was otherwise variable. PBMC were collected before vaccination, two weeks after the third vaccination, and at tumor progression if progression occurred. Genomic DNA was extracted with the Qiagen DNeasy Blood extraction Kit. Sequenced material: blood, taken after dendritic cell vaccination. In this chain, TRBV5-1 is recombined with TRBJ1-4; no D segment can be confidently identified. The sequence came from a human donor with glioblastoma. DNA sequence: TGCGCCAGCAATTTAAGGCCGGGGGAAAAACTGTTTTTT. Its protein reads: CASNLRPGEKLFF.